This T cell receptor beta chain came from a study of vaccination and CD4 T cells after COVID-19. About the research overall: Mild disease affected roughly 10 convalescent patients and severe disease one, all SARS-CoV-2 positive by nasal swab PCR. Once diagnosed, patients had post-COVID samples drawn a median 101 days later (range 35 to 161).

Study-level points and caveats: This study had few convalescent patients and no early post-infection samples. Convalescent patients' vaccine-specific clones were spike mono-reactive in 304 of 307 cases.

To note about this clonotype: What it recognizes is unknown.

J was trimmed by 5 bases and V by 3 bases; bases with no gene match: 4. Germline V gene data show CDR1 as SGHRS and CDR2 as YFSETQ. This CDR3 spans 14 amino acids. TCRdb recomputed calls from the PCR reads with MiXCR, one row per CDR3 protein. The sample comprises approximately 14,000 distinct CDR3 sequences, less than 80% of which are singletons, and about 1% rests with the top ten. The V call is TRBV5-1, the J call TRBJ2-5; 10 bases line up with TRBD1. The sample here was CD4+ T cells from blood, taken after SARS-CoV-2 vaccination. This clonotype was obtained from a human donor who had recovered from COVID-19. The CDR3 sequence is CASSSTGGDETQYF. DNA for the CDR3: TGCGCCAGCAGCTCGACAGGGGGCGATGAGACCCAGTACTTC.